This entry lists 25 T cell receptor beta chains sequenced from one sample in a study of molecular identifiers for immune sequencing clone quantification. A single record per CDR3 protein comes from TCRdb applying MiXCR to the PCR reads. Among hundreds of thousands of distinct CDR3 sequences, roughly 27% were seen once, and the ten largest hold about 0.81%. The specimen was naive CD8+ T cells from blood, with Jurkat cell RNA spiked in. This sample's subset: FACS-sorted CD8+CD4-CCR7+CD45RA+ naive T cells. These receptors originate from a human donor in good health. Some libraries in this study had Jurkat cell RNA spiked in.

With regard to this clonotype: The junction departs from the called germline gene at one end, perhaps through a read error. V and J are TRBV19 and TRBJ2-7; no clear D gene. This CDR3 comprises 19 residues. CDR1 is LNHDA and CDR2 is SQIVND in the germline V gene (reference sequence). The CDR3 reads CASSIDREVLKGFSYEQSF. The CDR3 nucleotides are TGTGCCAGTAGTATAGACCGCGAGGTCCTAAAGGGTTTTTCCTACGAGCAGTCCTTC.

This chain uses TRBV6-5 with TRBJ2-5, with D possibly TRBD1 on 6 matching bases. The CDR3 is made up of 15 amino acids. CDR1 and CDR2 from the germline V gene are MNHEY and SVGAGI. Between the trimmed V and J ends, which lost 5 bases and 4 bases, there was a span of 17 bases. The CDR3 protein is CASSKRSGVSETQYF. DNA for the CDR3: TGTGCCAGCAGTAAGAGATCAGGGGTTTCAGAGACCCAGTACTTC.

For this clonotype: This sequence may be a read error, since a much larger clone differs from it by one base. The chain joins TRBV7-2 to TRBJ1-5; TRBD1 aligns across 8 bases. The length of the CDR3 is 13 residues. Germline V lookup: CDR1 SGHTA, CDR2 FQGNSA. The V and J ends lost 7 bases and 7 bases, in that order; junction bases with no gene match: 6. CDR3 in amino acids: CASNSGGRQPQHF. Written as DNA, the CDR3 is TGTGCCAGCAACTCAGGGGGCAGGCAGCCCCAGCATTTT.

J is TRBJ1-1 and V is TRBV11-2; D might be TRBD1 (5 bases). CDR1 is SGHAT, CDR2 FQNNGV, per germline. The CDR3 runs to 15 residues. V dropped 2 bases and J dropped 1 base, with 11 bases sitting between them. Here the CDR3 reads CASSLFVRENTEAFF. CDR3 in DNA: TGTGCCAGCAGCTTATTTGTCAGGGAGAACACTGAAGCTTTCTTT.

There are a few counts of this clonotype. The chain links TRBV19 to TRBJ2-7; D may correspond to TRBD1 or TRBD2 (5 bases each). The V and J ends lost 7 bases and 6 bases respectively, with 10 bases between them. The CDR3 spans 11 residues. From germline, CDR1 is LNHDA and CDR2 SQIVND (reference sequence). This chain's CDR3 is CASTRGGEQYF. The CDR3 nucleotides read TGTGCCAGTACACGTGGGGGCGAGCAGTACTTC.

The rearrangement links TRBV12-3 or TRBV12-4 to TRBJ2-3; TRBD1 aligns across 9 bases. This CDR3 region has 14 residues. With 7 bases clipped from V and 8 bases from J, the junction kept 10 bases outside the gene matches. CDR3 sequence (DNA): TGTGCCAGCACCTCGGACAGGGGTGAGGGTACGCAGTATTTT. Encoded protein: CASTSDRGEGTQYF.

This clonotype was picked up a small number of times. The DNA for the CDR3 is TGTGCCAGCAGCTTAGTCGTGAAAGCGGGGGACCCCCAAGAGACCCAGTACTTC. Translated: CASSLVVKAGDPQETQYF. The chain is built from TRBV7-9 and TRBJ2-5; 8 nucleotides align to TRBD2. The CDR3 runs 18 residues. V shed 1 base and J 1 base; nucleotides not matched to a gene: 11. Germline assignment: CDR1 SEHNR and CDR2 FQNEAQ (reference sequence).

The chain recombines TRBV11-2 with TRBJ1-4; 9 nucleotides align to TRBD1. Germline V gene sequence: CDR1 SGHAT, CDR2 FQNNGV. V shed 1 base, J shed 10 bases, and the junction held 16 bases outside the gene matches. The CDR3 extends over 18 amino acids. The CDR3 loop reads CASSLAPGQGHKSGKLFF. The CDR3 DNA reads TGTGCCAGCAGCTTAGCCCCGGGACAGGGACACAAAAGTGGAAAACTGTTTTTT.

This clonotype was observed a few times. The chain is built from TRBV7-6 and TRBJ2-5; 9 bases line up with TRBD1. Germline CDR1 SGHVS, CDR2 FNYEAQ. The CDR3 extends over 14 amino acids. The junction had 4 bases not matched to a gene; V was cut back by 4 bases and J by 4 bases. The CDR3, as DNA: TGTGCCAGCAGCTCAACAGGGGGCGCAGAGACCCAGTACTTC. Its translation is CASSSTGGAETQYF.

This clonotype has only a few counts. CDR3 in amino acids: CSATPQGGHDEQYF. The CDR3 DNA reads TGCAGTGCTACCCCACAGGGAGGTCATGACGAGCAGTACTTC. The V gene is TRBV20-1, the J gene TRBJ2-7; D may match TRBD1 or TRBD2 (6 bases each). Trimming took 4 bases from V and 5 from J, leaving 18 bases between them. The CDR3 contains 14 residues. The germline V gene encodes CDR1 DFQATT and CDR2 SNEGSKA (reference sequence).

This clonotype was counted ten times or more. The V and J genes are TRBV28 and TRBJ2-5, with TRBD1 matching 7 bases. This CDR3 has 13 residues. With V trimmed by 6 bases and J by 3 bases, 4 bases remained unmatched. The germline V gene encodes CDR1 MDHEN and CDR2 SYDVKM. This CDR3 reads CASSYTGEETQYF. The DNA for the CDR3 is TGTGCCAGCAGCTATACAGGGGAAGAGACCCAGTACTTC.

At least ten counts were recorded for this clonotype. The chain's CDR3 is CASTPGIANYGYTF. Written as DNA, the CDR3 is TGTGCCAGCACCCCAGGCATTGCTAACTATGGCTACACCTTC. V usage is TRBV28 and J usage is TRBJ1-2, with unresolved D. The CDR3 extends over 14 amino acids. CDR1 and CDR2 from the germline V gene are MDHEN and SYDVKM. The germline V and J ends were trimmed by 7 bases and 0 bases, with 12 bases remaining between them.

A few counts support this clonotype. The chain employs TRBV4-1 and TRBJ2-7, with TRBD1 identical over 10 bases. Germline CDR1 and CDR2: MGHRA and YSYEKL. The trim removed 4 bases at V and 7 bases at J, leaving 10 bases unmatched. The CDR3 sequence is 15 residues long. The CDR3 DNA sequence: TGCGCCAGCAGCCCTAGGGGACAGGGGTCTAGGGAGCAGTACTTC. Translating gives CASSPRGQGSREQYF.

With respect to this clonotype: A read error is possible here, since a much larger clone lies one base away. This rearrangement joins TRBV25-1 to TRBJ2-7; no clear D. V lost 3 bases, J lost 3 bases, and 6 bases lay in between. Germline V gene sequence: CDR1 MGHDK, CDR2 SYGVNS. This CDR3 is built from 12 residues. CDR3 coding DNA: TGTGCCAGCAGTGATCGATACTACGAGCAGTACTTC. Protein product: CASSDRYYEQYF.

In this sample, this clonotype turned up many times. The genes are TRBV4-2 and TRBJ1-5, with D tentatively TRBD1 (5 bases). In germline, CDR1 is LGHNA, CDR2 YNFKEQ. The length of the CDR3 is 14 residues. V was trimmed by 2 bases and J by 6 bases, leaving 11 bases between them. The CDR3 nucleotides read TGTGCCAGCAGCCAACAGGGTCAAAGTCAGCCCCAGCATTTT. This codes for CASSQQGQSQPQHF.

This clonotype has just a few counts. The genes are TRBV15 and TRBJ2-7, with D perhaps matching TRBD1 (5 bases). This CDR3 region has 12 residues. Germline lookup yields CDR1 LNHNV and CDR2 YYDKDF (reference sequence). V gave up 3 bases and J gave up 6 bases, with 9 bases separating them. For the CDR3, the DNA is TGTGCCACCAGCAGTGACAGCCTCGAGCAGTACTTC. Translated: CATSSDSLEQYF.

The rearrangement joins TRBV23-1 to TRBJ1-5, with D unresolved. TRBV23-1 is noted as an ORF with a role that remains uncertain. This CDR3 is 17 amino acids long. V was cut by 0 bases and J by 2 bases, with 14 bases left in between. The CDR3 region has the DNA TGCGCCAGCAGTCAATCAGACGGAGCAAAGCGCAATCAGCCCCAGCATTTT. Its translation is CASSQSDGAKRNQPQHF.

The chain joins TRBV20-1 to TRBJ2-4; D remains unclear. The CDR3 contains 13 residues. Germline lookup yields CDR1 DFQATT and CDR2 SNEGSKA (reference sequence). The V end was cut by 2 bases, the J end by 4 bases, with 9 bases between. CDR3 protein: CSARPQGKNIQYF. The CDR3 nucleotides are TGCAGTGCTAGACCCCAAGGGAAAAACATTCAGTACTTC.

Many counts were recorded for this clonotype. The chain uses TRBV20-1 and TRBJ1-1, with D unresolved. The CDR3 length is 13 residues. V gave up 3 bases and J gave up 0 bases, with 8 bases separating them. Germline assignment: CDR1 DFQATT and CDR2 SNEGSKA (reference sequence). CDR3: CSASTEMNTEAFF. Here the CDR3 DNA reads TGCAGTGCTAGCACGGAGATGAACACTGAAGCTTTCTTT.

This chain joins TRBV14 and TRBJ1-1; 10 nucleotides agree with TRBD1. CDR3 size: 20 residues. Germline V gene data show CDR1 as SGHDN and CDR2 as FVKESK. The junction had 15 bases not matched to a gene; V was cut back by 2 bases and J by 0 bases. The chain's CDR3 is CASSQSARTGGFWVNTEAFF. In DNA, the CDR3 is TGTGCCAGCAGCCAATCAGCTAGGACAGGGGGTTTTTGGGTGAACACTGAAGCTTTCTTT. Using reference TRBV14 and TRBJ1-1 for the parts outside the CDR3, the full variable domain is EAGVTQFPSHSVIEKGQTVTLRCDPISGHDNLYWYRRVMGKEIKFLLHFVKESKQDESGMPNNRFLAERTGGTYSTLKVQPAELEDSGVYFCASSQSARTGGFWVNTEAFFGQGTRLTVV.

J is TRBJ2-1 and V is TRBV19; 13 bases are a match to TRBD2. V lost 10 bases, J lost 7 bases, and 7 bases stayed unmatched. Germline values: CDR1 LNHDA, CDR2 SQIVND (reference sequence). This CDR3 contains 14 residues. The CDR3 region has the DNA TGTGCCAAAAACCCGGGACTAGCGGGAAATGAGCAGTTCTTC. This sequence encodes CAKNPGLAGNEQFF. The full variable domain, its missing parts supplied by reference TRBV19 and TRBJ2-1, is DGGITQSPKYLFRKEGQNVTLSCEQNLNHDAMYWYRQDPGQGLRLIYYSQIVNDFQKGDIAEGYSVSREKKESFPLTVTSAQKNPTAFYLCAKNPGLAGNEQFFGPGTRLTVL.

In its sample, this clonotype was seen many times. V gene TRBV4-1 combines with J gene TRBJ2-4; 7 bases map to TRBD1. V lost 0 bases to trimming and J lost 3 bases; unmatched junction nucleotides: 2. This CDR3 contains 15 residues. CDR1 and CDR2 (germline): MGHRA, YSYEKL. CDR3 DNA: TGCGCCAGCAGCCAAGATCCAGGGGGCAAAAACATTCAGTACTTC. It specifies CASSQDPGGKNIQYF.

This clonotype was detected many times. The chain combines TRBV14 with TRBJ2-7; a weak D match, TRBD2 (6 bases). CDR1 SGHDN and CDR2 FVKESK come from the germline V gene. Trimming stripped 0 bases from V and 5 bases from J, with 17 bases between. This CDR3 is built from 16 residues. The CDR3 DNA sequence: TGTGCCAGCAGCCAAGACGACCGGGACTTGGCGGACGAGCAGTACTTC. It translates to CASSQDDRDLADEQYF.

This clonotype has just one count. One junction end does not reproduce the germline sequence, and a read error may be involved. This chain connects TRBV5-6 to TRBJ2-2; 7 bases map to TRBD1. CDR1 and CDR2 from the germline V gene are SGHDT and YYEEEE. The CDR3 length is 15 residues. This chain's CDR3 is CASGLRGQYTGELFF. The CDR3 DNA reads TGTGCCAGCGGCTTGAGGGGGCAATACACCGGGGAGCTGTTTTTT.

This clonotype was picked up one time. This may stem from a read error, because a much larger clone lies one nucleotide away. The V gene is TRBV7-2, the J gene TRBJ2-5; 9 bases fit TRBD2. The CDR3 length is 15 residues. CDR1 is SGHTA and CDR2 is FQGNSA in the germline V gene. This chain's CDR3 is CASSPLAGGRESQYF. CDR3 in DNA: TGTGCCAGCAGCCCCCTGGCGGGAGGGCGTGAGAGCCAGTACTTC.